The clone carrying this T cell receptor (beta chain) was detected only a few times. Its antigen is currently unknown. The record originates from a study of T-cell memory formation after mild COVID-19. The study, taken as a whole, reports: Of the contracting clones, CD4+ ones lay mainly in CM and EM, and CD8+ ones in EMRA.

TCRdb used MiXCR to reprocess the 5' RACE reads, holding one entry per CDR3 protein. Of roughly 450,000 distinct CDR3 sequences listed, over 15% are singletons. Per germline, CDR1 SEHNR and CDR2 FQNEAQ (reference sequence). The V end lost 2 bases, the J end lost 4 bases, and 15 bases lay between the germline ends. The CDR3 is 16 residues long. The rearrangement uses TRBV7-9 and TRBJ2-1; the D gene is possibly TRBD2 (5 bases). The sequenced sample consisted of PBMCs or a T cell subset sorted from them (not recorded which). The receptor's source is an adult woman who had mild COVID-19 (a few samples of this study predate the infection). Cell type and time point are not known. In DNA, the CDR3 is TGTGCCAGCAGCTTACTCTCGGGGAATCGGTACAATGAGCAGTTCTTC. It codes for CASSLLSGNRYNEQFF.